These T cell receptor beta chains were read from a single sample in a study of OX40 agonist ivuxolimab in advanced cancers. Profiling relied on immunoSEQ multiplex PCR, and the TCRdb table lists in-frame clones only, not all of them. The sample yields about 55,000 clones, about nine tenths seen once. Sequenced material: CD4+ or CD8+ T cells sorted from blood, taken in a trial of the OX40 agonist ivuxolimab. The receptors originated from an adult with an advanced solid tumor such as melanoma, head and neck, liver or kidney cancer. Each CDR3 is given without its conserved first and last residue.

TRBV7-9	TRBJ1-2	ASSFGQVNYGYT
TRBV7-9	TRBJ2-4	ASSHRDLAKNIQY
TRBV6-5	TRBJ1-1	ASSYSGGGEAF
TRBV7-8	TRBJ2-7	ASSKAANRLAGNGDEQY
TRBV27	TRBJ2-7	ASGVRATYEQY
TRBV2	TRBJ1-2	ASEEGRFYGYT
TRBV2	TRBJ2-4	ASSEIEAKNIQY
TRBV2	TRBJ2-7	ASSRTSGTLPYEQY
TRBV5-4	TRBJ2-2	ASSLERLTGELF
TRBV5-1	TRBJ2-3	ASSSLGQGSDTQY
TRBV7-9	TRBJ2-5	ASSLQETQY
TRBV7-6	TRBJ2-3	ASRGRGSTDTQY